The 20 T cell receptor beta chains reported below all come from one sample, sequenced in a study of T cell changes during pregnancy in multiple sclerosis. Sequenced by immunoSEQ multiplex PCR; TCRdb stores in-frame clones only, minus some. The data hold tens of thousands of clones, with 90% to 95% observed a single time. The sample was CD4+ T cells from peripheral blood mononuclear cells, taken in the second trimester of pregnancy. Receptors originate from a female donor with multiple sclerosis, enrolled in a pregnancy study.

V and J are TRBV5-1 and TRBJ2-2, with TRBD2 identical over 12 bases. Germline CDR1 SGHRS, CDR2 YFSETQ. The CDR3 is 15 residues long. The junction had 9 bases not matched to a gene; V was cut back by 7 bases and J by 8 bases. CDR3 sequence: CASRTSGRSEGELFF. The DNA of the CDR3 is TGCGCCAGCCGCACTAGCGGGAGGTCGGAAGGGGAGCTGTTTTTT.

The chain recombines TRBV27 with TRBJ1-2, with D uncertain. Germline lookup yields CDR1 MNHEY and CDR2 SMNVEV (reference sequence). V was trimmed by 5 bases and J by 7 bases, leaving 17 bases between them. This CDR3 contains 14 residues. Here the CDR3 DNA reads TGTGCCAGCAGTCGAGGACCGACTACCTCTGGCTACACCTTC. Translation: CASSRGPTTSGYTF.

For the CDR3, the DNA is TGTGCCAGTAGTATGCGGGGGGCTCCCTACGAGCAGTACTTC. Its translation is CASSMRGAPYEQYF. The V gene is TRBV19, the J gene TRBJ2-7; 8 nucleotides align to TRBD2. Germline trimming cut 3 bases from V and 2 bases from J; bases unmatched to any gene: 3. Per the germline V gene, CDR1 is LNHDA and CDR2 is SQIVND (reference sequence). The CDR3 loop spans 14 amino acids.

This chain joins TRBV30 and TRBJ1-1; 10 bases are shared with TRBD1. The trim removed 3 bases at V and 10 bases at J, leaving 8 bases unmatched. This CDR3 spans 13 amino acids. Germline V CDR1 and CDR2: GTSNPN, SVGIG (reference sequence). This CDR3 reads CAWRGTGAKGAFF. CDR3 bases: TGTGCCTGGAGAGGGACAGGGGCAAAGGGAGCTTTCTTT.

The CDR3 sequence: CAWRAGGNPDTQYF. The DNA for the CDR3 is TGTGCCTGGCGAGCGGGAGGGAACCCAGATACGCAGTATTTT. V is TRBV30 and J is TRBJ2-3; 10 bases align to TRBD2. In germline, CDR1 is GTSNPN, CDR2 SVGIG (reference sequence). The junction had 6 bases not matched to a gene; V was cut back by 5 bases and J by 4 bases. The CDR3 totals 14 residues.

J is TRBJ1-5 and V is TRBV7-8; perhaps TRBD1 as D (5 bases). Germline V gene sequence: CDR1 SGHVS, CDR2 FQNEAQ. V shed 0 bases and J shed 7 bases, with 13 bases lying between them. This CDR3 spans 15 amino acids. CDR3 sequence reads: CASSLALGAAQPQHF. CDR3 coding DNA: TGTGCCAGCAGCTTAGCTTTAGGGGCTGCGCAGCCCCAGCATTTT.

The V and J genes are TRBV7-6 and TRBJ2-3, with 10 positions matching TRBD1. Germline lookup yields CDR1 SGHVS and CDR2 FNYEAQ. The V and J ends lost 5 bases and 2 bases, in that order; junction bases with no gene match: 7. This CDR3 region has 16 residues. The CDR3 protein is CASSRLGTGVTDTQYF. DNA for the CDR3: TGTGCCAGCAGCCGACTCGGGACAGGGGTCACAGATACGCAGTATTTT.

CDR3 nucleotide sequence: TGTGCCAGTAGTCTCGCCGGGACCTACGAGCAGTACTTC. Its translation: CASSLAGTYEQYF. This chain joins TRBV19 and TRBJ2-7; the D gene is possibly TRBD2 (5 bases). The CDR3 has 13 residues. CDR1 LNHDA and CDR2 SQIVND come from the germline V gene (reference sequence). V was shortened by 5 bases and J by 2 bases, with 10 bases between the two germline ends.

The chain links TRBV5-1 to TRBJ1-6, with 7 bases lining up with TRBD1. The length of the CDR3 is 16 residues. In germline, CDR1 is SGHRS, CDR2 YFSETQ. Trimming at V came to 0 bases and at J to 14 bases, leaving 14 bases not matched to a gene. The CDR3 DNA reads as TGCGCCAGCAGCTTGGGAGGACAGGCCGAGTTAGGGGCCCTCCACTTT. Translating it yields CASSLGGQAELGALHF.

The gene calls are TRBV9 and TRBJ2-2; possibly TRBD1 for D (5 bases). The CDR3 length is 15 residues. V was shortened by 0 bases and J by 4 bases, with 10 bases between the two germline ends. Germline V CDR1 and CDR2: SGDLS, YYNGEE. This CDR3 reads CASSVEAGITGELFF. The CDR3 DNA sequence: TGTGCCAGCAGCGTAGAGGCAGGGATCACCGGGGAGCTGTTTTTT.

This clone appeared once. This sequence joins TRBV30 and TRBJ1-2; 7 nucleotides align to TRBD1. V lost 5 bases to trimming and J lost 5 bases; unmatched junction nucleotides: 11. The CDR3 has 14 amino acids. Germline lookup yields CDR1 GTSNPN and CDR2 SVGIG (reference sequence). The CDR3: CAWVDRSFEYGYTF. CDR3 coding DNA: TGTGCCTGGGTGGACAGGTCCTTTGAATATGGCTACACCTTC.

The chain links TRBV5-1 to TRBJ1-1; TRBD1 matches at 7 bases. CDR1 and CDR2 from the germline V gene are SGHRS and YFSETQ. V gave up 3 bases and J gave up 4 bases; unmatched junction bases: 6. This CDR3 contains 14 residues. CDR3 sequence (DNA): TGCGCCAGCAGCTCCACAGGGGTGGGCACTGAAGCTTTCTTT. Translating gives CASSSTGVGTEAFF.

This rearrangement joins TRBV2 to TRBJ1-1; D is unclear. In germline, CDR1 is SNHLY, CDR2 FYNNEI. The CDR3 extends over 15 amino acids. Trimming stripped 6 bases from V and 0 bases from J, with 14 bases between. In DNA form, the CDR3 reads TGTGCCAGCAGCCAGTTTGCGGCCCTGAACACTGAAGCTTTCTTT. Translating gives CASSQFAALNTEAFF.

The genes are TRBV28 and TRBJ2-3; D may be TRBD1 (8 bases). The V and J ends lost 7 bases and 4 bases respectively, with 15 bases between them. CDR1 MDHEN and CDR2 SYDVKM come from the germline V gene. This CDR3 spans 14 amino acids. In DNA, the CDR3 is TGTGCCAGCAATAGACAGGGGAGGGCAGATACGCAGTATTTT. This translates into CASNRQGRADTQYF. The variable domain in full, with the rest retrieved from reference TRBV28 and TRBJ2-3, is DVKVTQSSRYLVKRTGEKVFLECVQDMDHENMFWYRQDPGLGLRLIYFSYDVKMKEKGDIPEGYSVSREKKERFSLILESASTNQTSMYLCASNRQGRADTQYFGPGTRLTVL.

The chain is built from TRBV5-1 and TRBJ2-6, with 12 nucleotides matching TRBD2. Trimming at V came to 5 bases and at J to 0 bases, leaving 9 bases not matched to a gene. Germline values: CDR1 SGHRS, CDR2 YFSETQ. The CDR3 is 19 amino acids. The CDR3 bases are TGCGCCAGCAGACCGCGGACTAGCGGGGAACTCTCTGGGGCCAACGTCCTGACTTTC. Amino acids: CASRPRTSGELSGANVLTF.

The V call is TRBV5-1, the J call TRBJ2-1; weak D call: TRBD1 (5 bases). Germline CDR1 SGHRS, CDR2 YFSETQ. With 4 bases removed from V and 8 bases from J, the gap between germline ends came to 13 bases. CDR3 size: 13 residues. In DNA, the CDR3 is TGCGCCAGCAGCCCGAGGCTGGGGCATGAGCAGTTCTTC. This translates into CASSPRLGHEQFF.

The chain is built from TRBV11-1 and TRBJ2-3, with unresolved D. Trimming cost V 3 bases and J 5 bases, with 6 bases left between them. The germline gives CDR1 SGHAT, CDR2 FQDESV (reference sequence). The CDR3 length is 12 residues. The CDR3 sequence is CASSFLVDTQYF. CDR3 DNA sequence: TGTGCCAGCAGCTTCCTTGTAGATACGCAGTATTTT.

This chain connects TRBV6-5 to TRBJ2-7, with a possible D match to TRBD2 (5 bases). The ends were cut back, 5 bases at V and 0 bases at J, with 11 bases in the middle. The CDR3 sequence is 14 residues long. Germline-derived CDR1 and CDR2 are MNHEY and SVGAGI. This CDR3 is CASSGLANSYEQYF. CDR3 DNA sequence: TGTGCCAGCAGTGGTCTAGCTAACTCCTACGAGCAGTACTTC.

This clone occurred once. The chain carries TRBV18 and TRBJ1-2; TRBD1 matches 9 bases. CDR3 size: 15 residues. Per the germline V gene, CDR1 is KGHSH and CDR2 is LQKENI. V lost 3 bases to trimming and J lost 7 bases; unmatched junction nucleotides: 9. The CDR3 DNA is TGTGCCAGCTCACCCTTGGGACAGGGTAATCCTGGCTACACCTTC. This translates into CASSPLGQGNPGYTF.

The chain couples TRBV4-1 to TRBJ2-1, with D possibly being TRBD2 (6 bases). This CDR3 contains 18 residues. Germline loops: CDR1 MGHRA, CDR2 YSYEKL. V shed 0 bases and J shed 2 bases, with 17 bases lying between them. The CDR3 region has the DNA TGCGCCAGCAGCCAAGATCCAGGTGCGGGGCATACCTACAATGAGCAGTTCTTC. It codes for CASSQDPGAGHTYNEQFF.